This is a list of T cell receptor beta chains from one sample in a study of blood T cell repertoires in COVID-19. Clones were read by immunoSEQ multiplex PCR, and TCRdb kept only the in-frame ones, dropping some. The table shows roughly 100,000 clones, with more than 85% occurring only once. Sequences were obtained from peripheral blood. All receptors derive from a man between 18 and 29 years old with acute or convalescent COVID-19. CDR3s include the opening cysteine and the closing phenylalanine or tryptophan. The order of the fields is J gene, V gene, clone size, D gene, CDR3 DNA, CDR3 protein. The D gene is left open where the match is weak. Expanded clones get a size class; other rows say once, few or many, or leave the size out.

J gene: TRBJ1-3
V gene: TRBV28
clone size: -
D gene: -
CDR3 DNA: TGTGCCAGCAGTTTATGGGGGGCCTCCGGAAACACCATATATTTT
CDR3 protein: CASSLWGASGNTIYF

J gene: TRBJ2-7
V gene: TRBV7-8
clone size: once
D gene: TRBD2
CDR3 DNA: TGTGCCAGCAGCTTAAAAAGAGCGGGAGGGTGGTACGAGCAGTACTTC
CDR3 protein: CASSLKRAGGWYEQYF

J gene: TRBJ1-1
V gene: TRBV3-1/TRBV3-2
clone size: -
D gene: -
CDR3 DNA: TGTGCCAGCAGTACCGGGACACCTAACACTGAAGCTTTCTTT
CDR3 protein: CASSTGTPNTEAFF

J gene: TRBJ1-5
V gene: TRBV30
clone size: -
D gene: -
CDR3 DNA: TGTGCCTTCCGAGTGACAAGCAATCAGCCCCAGCATTTT
CDR3 protein: CAFRVTSNQPQHF

J gene: TRBJ2-1
V gene: TRBV5-8
clone size: -
D gene: TRBD1
CDR3 DNA: TGTGCCAGCAGCCCCCGGGACAGGGGCCAACCCGGCAATGAGCAGTTCTTC
CDR3 protein: CASSPRDRGQPGNEQFF

J gene: TRBJ2-7
V gene: TRBV19
clone size: -
D gene: -
CDR3 DNA: TGTGCCAGTAGTACAGGGGTCGTCCACGAGCAGTACTTC
CDR3 protein: CASSTGVVHEQYF

J gene: TRBJ1-1
V gene: TRBV7-9
clone size: few
D gene: TRBD1
CDR3 DNA: TGTGCCAGCAGCTTACCGACAGGGGTGTCTGAAGCTTTCTTT
CDR3 protein: CASSLPTGVSEAFF

J gene: TRBJ1-1
V gene: TRBV24-1
clone size: once
D gene: TRBD1
CDR3 DNA: TGTGCCACCAGTGATTCGGACAGGGTCAGGGCTGAAGCTTTCTTT
CDR3 protein: CATSDSDRVRAEAFF

J gene: TRBJ2-4
V gene: TRBV18
clone size: -
D gene: -
CDR3 DNA: TGTGCCAGCTCACCAGGGGGAGGCAACATTCAGTACTTC
CDR3 protein: CASSPGGGNIQYF

J gene: TRBJ1-1
V gene: TRBV18
clone size: -
D gene: TRBD1
CDR3 DNA: TGTGCCAGCTCACTACGAGGGGGCGCGTCGGGTGAAGCTTTCTTT
CDR3 protein: CASSLRGGASGEAFF

J gene: TRBJ2-2
V gene: TRBV5-1
clone size: -
D gene: TRBD1
CDR3 DNA: TGCGCCAGCAGACCATACGGACAGGGGGCCGGGGAGCTGTTTTTT
CDR3 protein: CASRPYGQGAGELFF

J gene: TRBJ1-1
V gene: TRBV27
clone size: once
D gene: -
CDR3 DNA: TGTGCCAGCAGAGACTGGGGCGGGAGGTCTGAAGCTTTCTTT
CDR3 protein: CASRDWGGRSEAFF

J gene: TRBJ2-5
V gene: TRBV5-1
clone size: -
D gene: TRBD2
CDR3 DNA: TGCGCCAGCAGCAAATCCCTAGCGGGGGGTGGAGAGACCCAGTACTTC
CDR3 protein: CASSKSLAGGGETQYF

J gene: TRBJ1-1
V gene: TRBV7-2
clone size: -
D gene: -
CDR3 DNA: TGTGCCAGCAGCTTATTTCGGTCTCGAGCTTTCTTT
CDR3 protein: CASSLFRSRAFF

J gene: TRBJ1-6
V gene: TRBV28
clone size: -
D gene: -
CDR3 DNA: TGTGCCAGCAGTTTACGAGGGCGGGATTCACCCCTCCACTTT
CDR3 protein: CASSLRGRDSPLHF

J gene: TRBJ2-2
V gene: TRBV24-1
clone size: -
D gene: -
CDR3 DNA: TGTGCCACCAGTGGCTGGAGCACCGGGGAGCTGTTTTTT
CDR3 protein: CATSGWSTGELFF

J gene: TRBJ2-7
V gene: TRBV5-1
clone size: few
D gene: TRBD2
CDR3 DNA: TGCGCCAGCAGCTTGGGTGGTAGCGGGCCCTACGAGCAGTACTTC
CDR3 protein: CASSLGGSGPYEQYF

J gene: TRBJ2-1
V gene: TRBV27
clone size: few
D gene: -
CDR3 DNA: TGTGCCAGCAGTTCTAGAAGACTAGTTTACAATGAGCAGTTCTTC
CDR3 protein: CASSSRRLVYNEQFF

J gene: TRBJ2-7
V gene: TRBV14
clone size: -
D gene: -
CDR3 DNA: TGTGCCAGCAGCCAAGCGCTTAGCTCCTACGAGCAGTACTTC
CDR3 protein: CASSQALSSYEQYF

J gene: TRBJ2-3
V gene: TRBV24-1
clone size: -
D gene: TRBD1
CDR3 DNA: TGTGCCACCAGTGAGTGGACAGGGGCCACAGATACGCAGTATTTT
CDR3 protein: CATSEWTGATDTQYF

J gene: TRBJ1-6
V gene: TRBV5-1
clone size: few
D gene: TRBD1
CDR3 DNA: TGCGCCAGCAGCCTACAGGGGTATAATTCACCCCTCCACTTT
CDR3 protein: CASSLQGYNSPLHF

J gene: TRBJ2-3
V gene: TRBV27
clone size: -
D gene: -
CDR3 DNA: TGTGCCAGCAGTCGAGGGTACACGGGAGATACGCAGTATTTT
CDR3 protein: CASSRGYTGDTQYF

J gene: TRBJ2-1
V gene: TRBV5-1
clone size: -
D gene: TRBD2
CDR3 DNA: TGCGCCAGCAGAATTGGCGGGGGGATCTACAATGAGCAGTTCTTC
CDR3 protein: CASRIGGGIYNEQFF

J gene: TRBJ1-2
V gene: TRBV10-3
clone size: -
D gene: TRBD1
CDR3 DNA: TGTGCCACCTCAGGGACAGAGAACTATGGCTACACCTTC
CDR3 protein: CATSGTENYGYTF

J gene: TRBJ1-2
V gene: TRBV5-5
clone size: -
D gene: TRBD1
CDR3 DNA: TGTGCCAGCAGCTTGGGGGACAGCGTTGGGGCAACCTTC
CDR3 protein: CASSLGDSVGATF

J gene: TRBJ1-5
V gene: TRBV7-8
clone size: -
D gene: TRBD1
CDR3 DNA: TGTGCCAGCAGCTCGGGACAGGGTAAGAGTCAGCCCCAGCATTTT
CDR3 protein: CASSSGQGKSQPQHF

J gene: TRBJ2-2
V gene: TRBV5-1
clone size: -
D gene: TRBD2
CDR3 DNA: TGCGCCAGCAGCTATAGCGGGGGCGGGACCGGGGAGCTGTTTTTT
CDR3 protein: CASSYSGGGTGELFF

J gene: TRBJ1-5
V gene: TRBV6-2/TRBV6-3
clone size: -
D gene: -
CDR3 DNA: TGTGCCAGCAGTTACACAGAAACGGGGAGCAATCAGCCCCAGCATTTT
CDR3 protein: CASSYTETGSNQPQHF

J gene: TRBJ2-5
V gene: TRBV5-6
clone size: once
D gene: TRBD1
CDR3 DNA: TGTGCCAGCAGCTTGGTCAGGGGGCAAGAGACCCAGTACTTC
CDR3 protein: CASSLVRGQETQYF

J gene: TRBJ1-1
V gene: TRBV19
clone size: once
D gene: TRBD1
CDR3 DNA: TGTGCCAGTAGTATTTACAGGGGCAGGAACACTGAAGCTTTCTTT
CDR3 protein: CASSIYRGRNTEAFF

J gene: TRBJ2-3
V gene: TRBV3-1/TRBV3-2
clone size: -
D gene: TRBD2
CDR3 DNA: TGTGCCAGCACTATGTTGACTAGCGGGGGGGCCCAAACTGCAGATACGCAGTATTTT
CDR3 protein: CASTMLTSGGAQTADTQYF

J gene: TRBJ2-7
V gene: TRBV12-5
clone size: few
D gene: -
CDR3 DNA: TGTGCTAGTGGTTTGGTAAAGGGAGCGGCCTACGAGCAGTACTTC
CDR3 protein: CASGLVKGAAYEQYF

J gene: TRBJ2-1
V gene: TRBV28
clone size: -
D gene: TRBD2
CDR3 DNA: TGTGCCAGCACCCTTACACTAGCGGGGAACAATGAGCAGTTCTTC
CDR3 protein: CASTLTLAGNNEQFF